This T cell receptor beta chain was retrieved from a study of spatial heterogeneity in lung cancer. TCRdb called the 5' RACE reads again in MiXCR, with one record for every CDR3 protein. The table shows 23,000 or so distinct CDR3 sequences, with nearly 6.5% occurring only once. In this sample, this clonotype is large (0.1 to 1%). The antigen is undetermined. Looked up from germline, CDR1 is MNHEY and CDR2 is SMNVEV (reference sequence). J was trimmed by 1 base and V by 4 bases; bases with no gene match: 10. The CDR3 runs 16 residues. Time point given: sample taken at primary tumor resection. Tumor, nontumor lung or frozen PBMC supplied whole RNA, sequenced without sorting. Findings and limits, study-wide: Tumor T cells had an estimated coverage that came to roughly 7% for alpha chains and about 13% for beta chains. Tumor mutation counts were tracked by expanded intratumoral alpha and beta TCR counts.

The starting material was lung tumor tissue, obtained at surgery. This clonotype originated in a male donor with early-stage non-small cell lung cancer. The chain uses TRBV27 and TRBJ2-7, with TRBD1 matching 7 bases. The CDR3 sequence: CASSSGTGVRSYEQYF. For the CDR3, the DNA is TGTGCCAGCAGTTCAGGAACAGGGGTCAGATCCTACGAGCAGTACTTC.